This T cell receptor (beta chain) was documented in a study of regulatory dendritic cells for organ transplantation. Study-level points and caveats: Memory T cells were less diverse than naive, with memory CD8+ most oligoclonal. Among resting subsets, memory CD8+ cells contained the most alloreactive clonotypes.

CD4+ or CD8+ T cells were sorted as naive CD45RA+ or memory CD45RO+. Concerning this clone: Its antigen is unknown.

Only in-frame clones appear in the TCRdb table, and some are missing; sequencing was by immunoSEQ multiplex PCR. The sample has around 5,000 clones; around three fifths are singletons. The CDR3 contains 14 residues. Trimming took off 2 bases at V and 5 bases at J, with 12 bases between the two ends. Germline V gene lookup returns CDR1 SGDLS and CDR2 YYNGEE. Sequencing was performed on memory CD8+ T cells from blood. Subset: CD45RO+ memory T cells. The chain is built from TRBV9 and TRBJ2-3; no clear D gene. This clonotype originated in a human donor in good health. CDR3 DNA: TGTGCCAGCAGCGTTCAGCGAGTGGGAGATACGCAGTATTTT. Its protein is CASSVQRVGDTQYF.